This T cell receptor beta chain was sequenced in a study of shared clonotypes between healthy human individuals. Study background: CD4 naive and memory got three plates each, CD8 naive two, CD8 memory one. Findings of the study overall: Non-shared clonotypes displayed generation probabilities falling below those of clonotypes present in all four donors.

Profiling relied on immunoSEQ multiplex PCR, and the TCRdb table lists in-frame clones only, not all of them. The table records about 1.1 million clones, around 77% of them present only once. Adults of Caucasian background living in Nashville, Tennessee made up all donors. This clone appeared a few times. The target antigen is unknown. V lost 5 bases, J lost 5 bases, and 10 bases lay in between. Per the germline V gene, CDR1 is MDHEN and CDR2 is SYDVKM. The length of the CDR3 is 13 residues. This rearrangement joins TRBV28 to TRBJ1-5; no firm D call. The sequencing sample was made of memory CD4+ T cells from PBMCs. Subset in this sample: CD45RA-negative fraction. The TCR was taken from a man aged 18 to 30 in good health. Some clones in this sample may be carry-over from other donors' samples. The CDR3, as DNA: TGTGCCAGCAGTACCACCACCTATCAGCCCCAGCATTTT. Amino acid sequence: CASSTTTYQPQHF. Full variable domain (outside the CDR3, taken from reference TRBV28 and TRBJ1-5): DVKVTQSSRYLVKRTGEKVFLECVQDMDHENMFWYRQDPGLGLRLIYFSYDVKMKEKGDIPEGYSVSREKKERFSLILESASTNQTSMYLCASSTTTYQPQHFGDGTRLSIL.